The source of this T cell receptor beta chain is a study of a mutant IDH1 vaccine in newly diagnosed glioma. Study-level information: There were eight vaccinations for patients, given in weeks 1, 3, 5, 7, 11, 15, 19 and 23. Treated patients, averaging about 40 years, were 62.5% male and approximately 38% female. Radiotherapy, temozolomide, or both had been given previously, and both were given to most.

The V end was cut by 4 bases, the J end by 1 base, with 17 bases between. There are 16 residues in the CDR3. In germline, CDR1 is SGHNT, CDR2 YYREEE (reference sequence). The repertoire was sequenced with immunoSEQ multiplex PCR; TCRdb's copy has only in-frame clones and lacks some. The sample shows under 150,000 clones, approximately 87% of them seen only once. The study, taken as a whole, reports: The authors found pseudoprogression apparently unrelated to changes in top peripheral T cell clonotypes.

Time point here: week 11, during vaccination. The content of each vaccine dose was 300 ug of mutant IDH1 20-mer peptide, and topical imiquimod accompanied it. A word on this clone: Its antigen is unidentified.

The V gene is TRBV5-4, the J gene TRBJ1-1; tentatively, D is TRBD1 (5 bases). The specimen comprised PBMCs, sampled from a glioma patient whose treatment included an IDH1 peptide vaccine. The receptor was derived from a woman in her forties or fifties with glioma. CDR3 nucleotide sequence: TGTGCCAGCAGCCCCGGAGGGTCAGGGAGGAACACTGAAGCTTTCTTT. Residues: CASSPGGSGRNTEAFF.